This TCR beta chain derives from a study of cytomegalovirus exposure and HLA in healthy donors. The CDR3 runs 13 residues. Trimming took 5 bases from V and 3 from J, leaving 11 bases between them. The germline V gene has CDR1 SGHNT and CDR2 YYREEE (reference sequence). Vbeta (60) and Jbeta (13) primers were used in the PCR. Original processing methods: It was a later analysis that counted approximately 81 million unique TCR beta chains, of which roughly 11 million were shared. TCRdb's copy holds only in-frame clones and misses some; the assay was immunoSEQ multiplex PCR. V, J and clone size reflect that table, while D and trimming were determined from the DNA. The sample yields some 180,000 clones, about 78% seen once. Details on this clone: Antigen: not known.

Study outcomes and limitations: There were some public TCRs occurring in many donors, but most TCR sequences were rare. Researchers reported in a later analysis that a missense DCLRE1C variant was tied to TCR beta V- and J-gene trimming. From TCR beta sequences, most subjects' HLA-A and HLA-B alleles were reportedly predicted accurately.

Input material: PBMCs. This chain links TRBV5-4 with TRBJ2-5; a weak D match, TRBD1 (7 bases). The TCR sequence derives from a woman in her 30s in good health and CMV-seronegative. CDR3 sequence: CASSRGTEETQYF. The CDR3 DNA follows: TGTGCCAGCAGTCGCGGGACAGAAGAGACCCAGTACTTC.